This entry describes one T cell receptor beta chain. TCRdb's copy holds only in-frame clones and misses some; the assay was immunoSEQ multiplex PCR. The sample contains 65,000 to 100,000 clones, about 92% of which appear only once. CDR3 length: 14 amino acids. V was cut by 3 bases and J by 7 bases, with 13 bases left in between. Germline CDR1 reads SGHDT; CDR2 reads YYEEEE. These data originate in a study of OX40 agonist ivuxolimab in advanced cancers. Across the study: Patients were treated with intravenous ivuxolimab, dosed at 0.01 to 10 mg/kg and infused every 2 weeks. Prior therapy, whether anti-PD-1, anti-PD-L1 or anti-CTLA-4, was allowed, and 40% had some.

This sequence was found in an adult with an advanced solid tumor such as melanoma, head and neck, liver or kidney cancer. The chain employs TRBV5-6 and TRBJ2-2, with D possibly TRBD2 on 7 matching bases. The source was CD4+ or CD8+ T cells sorted from blood, collected in a trial of the OX40 agonist ivuxolimab. CDR3 amino acids: CASSSTGRGGELFF. For the CDR3, the DNA is TGTGCCAGCAGCTCCACAGGGAGGGGCGGGGAGCTGTTTTTT.